This T cell receptor beta chain was obtained from a study of T cells in Graves' hyperthyroidism and ophthalmopathy (dated by TCRdb to the late 2010s). Background on the whole study: Peripheral blood samples were taken at initial diagnosis, before any treatment was given. The 100 discovery patients were randomly split 7:3 into training and test sets. Once sampling was done, hyperthyroidism patients were given methimazole at a starting dose of 30 mg daily, whereas ophthalmopathy patients were given high-dose intravenous methylprednisolone. According to the paper, TCR Vbeta CDR3 sequencing was carried out on approximately 140 peripheral blood samples, which came from around 43 ophthalmopathy, 75 or so hyperthyroidism and approximately 17 progressor patients. To identify TCR V-J signatures that set the groups apart, the researchers used a discovery cohort of about a hundred patients, made up of 40 to 45 with Graves' ophthalmopathy and some 56 with stable Graves' hyperthyroidism. In several Graves' hyperthyroidism patients, the study also compared T-cell repertoires from thyroid tissue with T-cell repertoires from blood. Whether ophthalmopathy could be predicted prospectively was tested in an independent validation cohort made up of under 20 hyperthyroidism patients plus 17 patients who later progressed to ophthalmopathy.

For this clonotype: Its antigen is still unknown. No clone much larger than this one lies a single base away; base qualities are absent.

The CDR3 runs 16 amino acids, cysteine and phenylalanine included. Of the read, only the CDR3 DNA is kept; its 48 bases are in frame from base 1. Deletion took 4 bases off V and 6 bases off J, with a span of 18 bases between the germline ends. CDR1 and CDR2, looked up from the germline V gene (reference sequence), are SEHNR and FQNEAQ. Amplification of TCR beta CDR3 regions was carried out from RNA transcripts. The first round of RT-PCR for the TCR CDR3 was performed with the HTBI primer set and the Qiagen OneStep RT-PCR kit. A second multiplex PCR round built the libraries, followed by size selection and purification. Libraries were sequenced paired-end with 100 bp reads on an Illumina HiSeq2000. Per the original workflow: Raw data were processed with SOAPnuke, discarding reads with adapters, uncalled bases, mean Phred below 15, or no exact constant-primer or identifier match. High-quality paired reads were merged with COPE v1.2.5, and unique nucleotide sequences were defined as clonotypes. Clonotypes were aligned to IMGT TRBV, TRBD and TRBJ reference segments using MiTCR v1.1. Only V-J combinations with frequency above 0.0001, covering about 99% of repertoires, were analysed. A TCS score was defined as the ratio of F50 (clonal expansion) to E x V (chaos), with BLOSUM62-based TCRdist applied between CDR3 peptides within each V-J. Welch's t-statistics and random forest reduced around 550 V-J features to 10 to 15, which were used in a naive Bayes classifier (R e1071). TCRdb cleaned the public reads at Q25 with fastp, built clones with MiXCR and kept in-frame beta chains. When rows share a CDR3 protein, they turn into one entry using the most common DNA and genes. The V and J calls, along with clone size, are taken from TCRdb and not from the paper's own processing. This sample is represented by around 400,000 distinct CDR3 sequences; around a quarter of them were singletons. Roughly 80% of the sample comes from the top ten.

Stable Graves' hyperthyroidism was defined as no progression to ophthalmopathy during 18 months of follow-up. Hyperthyroidism patients were aged 18 to 65 years and newly diagnosed, with disease duration of less than 2 months. Patients with uncontrolled infections, other autoimmune diseases, pregnancy or lactation were excluded. Diagnoses were established on the basis of clinical symptoms, serum thyroxine and TRAb, thyroid ultrasound, and orbital computed tomography. PBMCs were isolated from roughly 10 ml of fresh peripheral blood by Ficoll-Paque density gradient centrifugation. Trizol reagent was used to extract total RNA, and RNA quality was then checked on an Agilent 2100 Bioanalyzer. What the research found in general, with its limitations: Ophthalmopathy was separated from stable hyperthyroidism by a 13 V-J signature model, with over 85% sensitivity and about 84% specificity obtained in cross-validation and 80%/75% obtained in testing. Sample size was not statistically predetermined, and investigators were not blinded to group allocation. In validation, the model predicted progression to ophthalmopathy with over 65% sensitivity and 72% to 75% specificity, a median of approximately 6.5 months before onset. Most expanded thyroid clonotypes (frequency above 0.001) were also detected in blood, a finding suggesting that blood repertoires may reflect thyroid immune responses.

Sequencing was done on a sample of blood. This receptor was obtained from a man between 50 and 59 years old with Graves' hyperthyroidism. The V gene is TRBV7-9 and the J gene is TRBJ2-2; perhaps TRBD2 is the D gene, with 6 bases matching. The CDR3 has the sequence CASSYSGLARAGELFF. The bases are TGTGCCAGCAGCTATTCGGGTCTAGCGCGAGCCGGGGAGCTGTTTTTT.